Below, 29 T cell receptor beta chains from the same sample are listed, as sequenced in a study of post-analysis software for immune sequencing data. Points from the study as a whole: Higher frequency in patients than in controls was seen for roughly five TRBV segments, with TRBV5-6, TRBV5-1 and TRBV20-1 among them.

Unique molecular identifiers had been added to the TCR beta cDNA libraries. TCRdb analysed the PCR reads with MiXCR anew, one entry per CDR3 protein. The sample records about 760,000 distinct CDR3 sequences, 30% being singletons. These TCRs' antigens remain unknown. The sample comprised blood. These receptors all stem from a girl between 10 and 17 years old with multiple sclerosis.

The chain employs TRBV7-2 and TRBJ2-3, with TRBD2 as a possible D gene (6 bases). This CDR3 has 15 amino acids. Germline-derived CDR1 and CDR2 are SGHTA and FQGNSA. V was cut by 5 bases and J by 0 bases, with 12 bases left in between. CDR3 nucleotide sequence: TGTGCCAGCAGCCCGATAGCGGTTAGCACAGATACGCAGTATTTT. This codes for CASSPIAVSTDTQYF.

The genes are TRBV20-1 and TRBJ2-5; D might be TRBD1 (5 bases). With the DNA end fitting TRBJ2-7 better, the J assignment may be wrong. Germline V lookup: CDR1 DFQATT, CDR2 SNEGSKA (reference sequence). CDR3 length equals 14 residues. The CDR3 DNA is TGCAGTGCCGAGGCCGGCAGGGTGGTTAACGAGCAGTACTTC. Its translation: CSAEAGRVVNEQYF.

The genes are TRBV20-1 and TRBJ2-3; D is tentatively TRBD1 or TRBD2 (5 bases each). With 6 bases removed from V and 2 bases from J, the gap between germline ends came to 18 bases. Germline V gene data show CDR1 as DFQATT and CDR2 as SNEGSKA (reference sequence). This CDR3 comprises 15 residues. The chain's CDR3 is CSAPSSRVDTDTQYF. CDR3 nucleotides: TGCAGTGCCCCATCTAGCAGGGTAGACACAGATACGCAGTATTTT.

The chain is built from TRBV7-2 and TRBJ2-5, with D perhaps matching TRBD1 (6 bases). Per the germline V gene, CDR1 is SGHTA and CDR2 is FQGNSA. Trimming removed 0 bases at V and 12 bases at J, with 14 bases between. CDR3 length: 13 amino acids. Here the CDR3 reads CASSLADAGAEYF. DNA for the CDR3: TGTGCCAGCAGCTTAGCCGACGCAGGGGCAGAGTACTTC.

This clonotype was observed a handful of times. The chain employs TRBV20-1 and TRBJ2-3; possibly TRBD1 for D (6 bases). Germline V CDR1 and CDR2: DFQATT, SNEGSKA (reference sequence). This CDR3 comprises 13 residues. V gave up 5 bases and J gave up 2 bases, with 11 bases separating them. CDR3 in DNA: TGCAGTGCTCCAGGGGCCACCACAGATACGCAGTATTTT. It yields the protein CSAPGATTDTQYF.

This CDR3 reads CASSLQPRAYQFF. The CDR3 DNA is TGTGCCAGCAGCTTACAGCCTCGGGCTTACCAGTTCTTC. V gene TRBV7-2 combines with J gene TRBJ2-1; D uncertain. CDR3 length: 13 amino acids. Germline V gives CDR1 SGHTA, CDR2 FQGNSA. Trimming pared 2 bases from V and 13 bases from J, leaving 15 bases between.

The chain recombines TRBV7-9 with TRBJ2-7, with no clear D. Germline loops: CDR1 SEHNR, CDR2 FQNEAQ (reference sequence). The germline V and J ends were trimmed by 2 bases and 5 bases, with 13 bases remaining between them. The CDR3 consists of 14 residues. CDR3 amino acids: CASSLIALSNEQYF. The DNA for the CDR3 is TGTGCCAGCAGCTTAATTGCCCTATCCAACGAGCAGTACTTC. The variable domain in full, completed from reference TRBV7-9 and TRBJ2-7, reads DTGVSQNPRHKITKRGQNVTFRCDPISEHNRLYWYRQTLGQGPEFLTYFQNEAQLEKSRLLSDRFSAERPKGSFSTLEIQRTEQGDSAMYLCASSLIALSNEQYFGPGTRLTVT.

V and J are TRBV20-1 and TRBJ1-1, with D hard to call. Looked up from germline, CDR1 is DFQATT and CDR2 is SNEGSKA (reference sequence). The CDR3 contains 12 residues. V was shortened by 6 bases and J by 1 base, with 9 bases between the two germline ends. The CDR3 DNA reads TGCAGTGCCAGCCGCCCGAACACTGAAGCTTTCTTT. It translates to CSASRPNTEAFF.

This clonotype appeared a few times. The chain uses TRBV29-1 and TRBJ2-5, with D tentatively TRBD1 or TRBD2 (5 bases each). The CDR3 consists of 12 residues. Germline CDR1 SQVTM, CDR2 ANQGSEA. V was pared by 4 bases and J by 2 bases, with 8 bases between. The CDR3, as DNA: TGCAGCGTTGGGGACGGACAAGAGACCCAGTACTTC. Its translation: CSVGDGQETQYF.

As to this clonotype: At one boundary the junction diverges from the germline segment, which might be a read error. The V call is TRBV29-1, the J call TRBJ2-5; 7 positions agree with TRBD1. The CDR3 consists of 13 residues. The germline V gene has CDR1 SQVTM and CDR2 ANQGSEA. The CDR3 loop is CSVGTVSQEAQYF. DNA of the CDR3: TGCAGCGTCGGGACAGTCAGCCAAGAGGCCCAGTACTTC.

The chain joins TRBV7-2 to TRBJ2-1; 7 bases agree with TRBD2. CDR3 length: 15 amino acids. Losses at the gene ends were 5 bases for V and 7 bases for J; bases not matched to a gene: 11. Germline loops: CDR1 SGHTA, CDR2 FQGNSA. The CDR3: CASSPGAGVWNEQFF. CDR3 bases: TGTGCCAGCAGCCCCGGGGCGGGAGTTTGGAATGAGCAGTTCTTC.

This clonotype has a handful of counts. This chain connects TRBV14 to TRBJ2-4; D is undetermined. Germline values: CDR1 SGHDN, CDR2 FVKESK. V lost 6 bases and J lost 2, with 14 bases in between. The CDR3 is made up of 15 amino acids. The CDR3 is CASSPNIGSKNIQYF. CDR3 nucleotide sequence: TGTGCCAGCAGTCCTAACATAGGTTCCAAAAACATTCAGTACTTC.

CDR3 protein: CSGVRLAGFNEQFF. CDR3 nucleotide sequence: TGCAGCGGGGTTCGGCTAGCGGGGTTCAATGAGCAGTTCTTC. The J gene is TRBJ2-1, the V gene TRBV29-1, with 9 nucleotides matching TRBD2. In germline, CDR1 is SQVTM, CDR2 ANQGSEA. There are 14 residues in the CDR3. Trimming took 7 bases from V and 6 from J; bases not matched to a gene: 10.

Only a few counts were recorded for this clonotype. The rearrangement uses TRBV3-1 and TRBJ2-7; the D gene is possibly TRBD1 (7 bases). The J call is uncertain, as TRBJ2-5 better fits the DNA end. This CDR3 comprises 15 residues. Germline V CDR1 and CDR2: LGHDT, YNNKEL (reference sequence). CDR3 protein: CASSFAGRGDETQYF. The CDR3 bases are TGTGCCAGCAGTTTTGCGGGCAGGGGGGACGAGACCCAGTACTTC.

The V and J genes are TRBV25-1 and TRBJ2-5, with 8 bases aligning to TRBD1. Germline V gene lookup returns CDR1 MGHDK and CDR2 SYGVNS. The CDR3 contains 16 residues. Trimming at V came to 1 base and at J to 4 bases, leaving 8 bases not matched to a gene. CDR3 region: CASSEFAGTGRETQYF. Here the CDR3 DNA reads TGTGCCAGCAGTGAATTTGCCGGGACAGGTCGAGAGACCCAGTACTTC.

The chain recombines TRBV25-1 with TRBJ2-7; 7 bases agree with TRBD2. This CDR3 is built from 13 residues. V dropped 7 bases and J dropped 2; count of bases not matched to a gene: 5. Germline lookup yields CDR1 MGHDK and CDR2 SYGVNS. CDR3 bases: TGTGCCAGCACGGCTAGCGGCACCTACGAGCAGTACTTC. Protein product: CASTASGTYEQYF.

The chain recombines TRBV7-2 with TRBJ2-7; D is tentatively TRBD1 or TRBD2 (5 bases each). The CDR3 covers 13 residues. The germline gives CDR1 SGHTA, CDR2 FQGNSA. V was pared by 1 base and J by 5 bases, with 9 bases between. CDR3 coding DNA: TGTGCCAGCAGCTTAGATAGAGGGGACGAGCAGTACTTC. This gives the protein CASSLDRGDEQYF.

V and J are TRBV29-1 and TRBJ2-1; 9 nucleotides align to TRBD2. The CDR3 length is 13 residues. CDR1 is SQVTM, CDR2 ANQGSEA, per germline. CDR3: CRASGLALNEQFF. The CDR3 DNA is TGCAGAGCCTCGGGACTAGCCCTCAATGAGCAGTTCTTC.

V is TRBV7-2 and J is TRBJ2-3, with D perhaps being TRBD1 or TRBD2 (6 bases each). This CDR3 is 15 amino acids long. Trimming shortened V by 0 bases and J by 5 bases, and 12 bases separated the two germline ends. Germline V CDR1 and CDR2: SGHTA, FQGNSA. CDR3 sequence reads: CASSLALGGLDTQYF. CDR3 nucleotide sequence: TGTGCCAGCAGCTTAGCGCTAGGGGGGCTAGATACGCAGTATTTT.

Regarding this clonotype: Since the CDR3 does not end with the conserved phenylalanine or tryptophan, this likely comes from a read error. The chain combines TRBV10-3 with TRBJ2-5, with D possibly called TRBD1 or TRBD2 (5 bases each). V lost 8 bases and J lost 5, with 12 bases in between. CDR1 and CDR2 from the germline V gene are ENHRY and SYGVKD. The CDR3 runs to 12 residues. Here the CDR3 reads CAIGASSETQYS. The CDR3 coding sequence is TGTGCCATCGGGGCTAGCTCGGAGACCCAGTACTCC.

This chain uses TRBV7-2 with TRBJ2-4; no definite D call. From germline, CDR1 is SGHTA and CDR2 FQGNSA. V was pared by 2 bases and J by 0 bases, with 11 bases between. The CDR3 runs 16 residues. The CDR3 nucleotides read TGTGCCAGCAGCTTATGGGGTGAGGAAGCCAAAAACATTCAGTACTTC. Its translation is CASSLWGEEAKNIQYF. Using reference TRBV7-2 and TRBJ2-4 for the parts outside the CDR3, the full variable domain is GAGVSQSPSNKVTEKGKDVELRCDPISGHTALYWYRQSLGQGLEFLIYFQGNSAPDKSGLPSDRFSAERTGGSVSTLTIQRTQQEDSAVYLCASSLWGEEAKNIQYFGAGTRLSVL.

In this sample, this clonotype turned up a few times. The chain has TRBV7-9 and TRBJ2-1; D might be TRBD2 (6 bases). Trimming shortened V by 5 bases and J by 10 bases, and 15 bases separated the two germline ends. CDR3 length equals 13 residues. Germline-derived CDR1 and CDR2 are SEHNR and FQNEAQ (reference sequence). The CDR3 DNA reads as TGTGCCAGCAGCCCACCGAGGAGGGGCGAGCAGTTCTTC. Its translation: CASSPPRRGEQFF. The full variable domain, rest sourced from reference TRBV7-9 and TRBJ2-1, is DTGVSQNPRHKITKRGQNVTFRCDPISEHNRLYWYRQTLGQGPEFLTYFQNEAQLEKSRLLSDRFSAERPKGSFSTLEIQRTEQGDSAMYLCASSPPRRGEQFFGPGTRLTVL.

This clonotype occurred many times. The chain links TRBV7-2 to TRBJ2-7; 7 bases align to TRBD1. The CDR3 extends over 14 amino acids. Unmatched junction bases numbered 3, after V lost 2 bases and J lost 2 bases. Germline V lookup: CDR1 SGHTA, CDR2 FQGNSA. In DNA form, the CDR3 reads TGTGCCAGCAGCTTAAGAAGGGGGCCCTACGAGCAGTACTTC. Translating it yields CASSLRRGPYEQYF.

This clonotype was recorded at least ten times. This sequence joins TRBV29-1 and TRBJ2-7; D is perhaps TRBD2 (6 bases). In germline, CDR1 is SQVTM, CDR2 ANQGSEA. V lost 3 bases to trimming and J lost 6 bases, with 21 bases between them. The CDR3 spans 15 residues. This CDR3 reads CSVDSGSRRASEQYF. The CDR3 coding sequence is TGCAGCGTTGATTCGGGGTCGAGGAGGGCATCCGAGCAGTACTTC.

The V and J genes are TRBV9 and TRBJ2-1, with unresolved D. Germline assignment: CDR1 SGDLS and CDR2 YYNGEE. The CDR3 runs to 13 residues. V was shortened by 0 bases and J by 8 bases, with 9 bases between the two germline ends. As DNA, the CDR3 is TGTGCCAGCAGCGTAGGAATCGGCGATGAGCAGTTCTTC. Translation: CASSVGIGDEQFF.

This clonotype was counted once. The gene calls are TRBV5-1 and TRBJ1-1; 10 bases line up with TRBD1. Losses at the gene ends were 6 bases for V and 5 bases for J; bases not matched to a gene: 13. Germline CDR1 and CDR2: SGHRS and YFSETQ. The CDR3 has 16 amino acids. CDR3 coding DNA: TGCGCCAGCACCAAGTCGACAGGGGGCTCACGGACTGAAGCTTTCTTT. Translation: CASTKSTGGSRTEAFF.

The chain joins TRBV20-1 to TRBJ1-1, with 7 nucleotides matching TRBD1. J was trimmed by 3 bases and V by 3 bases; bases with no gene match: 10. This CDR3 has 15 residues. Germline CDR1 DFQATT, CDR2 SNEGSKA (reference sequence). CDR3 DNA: TGCAGTGCTAGTGTCATCCACAGGGGTGACACTGAAGCTTTCTTT. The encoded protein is CSASVIHRGDTEAFF.

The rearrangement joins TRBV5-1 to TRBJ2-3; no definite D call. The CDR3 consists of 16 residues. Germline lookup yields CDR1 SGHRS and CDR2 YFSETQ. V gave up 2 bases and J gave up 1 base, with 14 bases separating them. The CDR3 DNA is TGCGCCAGCAGCTTAATAACATCTCGGGGCACAGATACGCAGTATTTT. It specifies CASSLITSRGTDTQYF. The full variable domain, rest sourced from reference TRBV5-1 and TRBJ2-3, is KAGVTQTPRYLIKTRGQQVTLSCSPISGHRSVSWYQQTPGQGLQFLFEYFSETQRNKGNFPGRFSGRQFSNSRSEMNVSTLELGDSALYLCASSLITSRGTDTQYFGPGTRLTVL.

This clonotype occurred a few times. Here the CDR3 reads CASSVGQDNSPLHF. In DNA, the CDR3 is TGCGCCAGCAGCGTGGGACAGGATAATTCACCCCTCCACTTT. The chain has TRBV5-1 and TRBJ1-6; 8 bases align to TRBD1. CDR1 is SGHRS and CDR2 is YFSETQ in the germline V gene. The CDR3 runs to 14 residues. The V and J ends lost 4 bases and 5 bases, in that order; junction bases with no gene match: 2.